The 5 T cell receptor beta chains below all came from one sample that was sequenced in a study of identical twins. TCRdb re-analysed the 5' RACE reads in MiXCR, keeping a single row per CDR3 protein. This table has more than 1.5 million distinct CDR3 sequences, less than 35% appearing once. Sequenced: cord blood. The receptors shown here come from a newborn girl in good health.

The rearrangement joins TRBV7-9 to TRBJ2-4, with unresolved D. The CDR3 spans 17 residues. CDR1 SEHNR and CDR2 FQNEAQ come from the germline V gene (reference sequence). V gave up 8 bases and J gave up 3 bases, with 23 bases separating them. CDR3 protein: CASQTWPDFGGKNIQYF. The CDR3 DNA is TGTGCCAGCCAAACCTGGCCTGATTTTGGTGGCAAAAACATTCAGTACTTC.

This clonotype was picked up many times. This chain joins TRBV5-1 and TRBJ2-5; 8 bases match TRBD2. J gave up 3 bases and V 0 bases, and 4 bases lay outside the gene matches. CDR1 is SGHRS, CDR2 YFSETQ, per germline. This CDR3 is 15 amino acids long. This chain's CDR3 is CASSLGGLAKETQYF. CDR3 coding DNA: TGCGCCAGCAGCTTGGGCGGACTAGCCAAAGAGACCCAGTACTTC.

As DNA, the CDR3 is TGCAGTGCTACCTCTCGGACTAGCGGGAGTTACGAGCAGTACTTC. Its translation is CSATSRTSGSYEQYF. The chain couples TRBV20-1 to TRBJ2-7, with 13 bases lining up with TRBD2. The germline gives CDR1 DFQATT, CDR2 SNEGSKA (reference sequence). V shed 4 bases and J 4 bases; nucleotides not matched to a gene: 7. This CDR3 region has 15 residues.

There are a few counts of this clonotype. The chain recombines TRBV12-3 or TRBV12-4 with TRBJ2-5, with a tentative D call TRBD2 (5 bases). V gave up 1 base and J gave up 1 base, with 10 bases separating them. The CDR3 contains 15 residues. CDR3: CASSLVAGIQETQYF. The DNA of the CDR3 is TGTGCCAGCAGTTTAGTAGCCGGGATCCAAGAGACCCAGTACTTC.

The chain carries TRBV5-1 and TRBJ2-2; D remains unclear. Germline lookup yields CDR1 SGHRS and CDR2 YFSETQ. The CDR3 length is 16 residues. Deletions cut 1 base from V and 2 bases from J, with 12 bases between. The CDR3 nucleotides read TGCGCCAGCAGCTTGCGACTTGGGCCTAACACCGGGGAGCTGTTTTTT. This gives the protein CASSLRLGPNTGELFF. Based on the CDR3 plus reference TRBV5-1 and TRBJ2-2, the full variable domain is KAGVTQTPRYLIKTRGQQVTLSCSPISGHRSVSWYQQTPGQGLQFLFEYFSETQRNKGNFPGRFSGRQFSNSRSEMNVSTLELGDSALYLCASSLRLGPNTGELFFGEGSRLTVL.